The T cell receptor (beta chain) described here comes from a study of T cell clonality in common variable immunodeficiency. This clone has ten or more counts. Its antigen remains unidentified. The observed sequence ends 3 residues before the CDR3 terminus, with the missing tail filled in from the germline J gene. This table comes from immunoSEQ multiplex PCR, and its TCRdb copy is limited to in-frame clones, with some not included. The table lists about 26,000 clones, with no singletons. General study points: What drives increased CVID clonality needs T cell subpopulation sequencing. In common variable immunodeficiency, TCR beta chains reportedly carried fewer deletions and N-nucleotide insertions.

The germline V gene has CDR1 SGHRS and CDR2 YFSETQ. The CDR3 has 16 residues. V was cut by 0 bases and J by 0 bases, with 13 bases left in between. The sequence came from a human donor with common variable immunodeficiency. The sample was peripheral blood mononuclear cells. The chain employs TRBV5-1 and TRBJ2-7; D possibly corresponds to TRBD1 (6 bases). The sequenced part of the CDR3 DNA is TGCGCCAGCAGCTTGGGGGACATCGCGAGCTCCTACGAG. Translating gives CASSLGDIASSYE. The full CDR3 protein reads CASSLGDIASSYEQYF.